The rows below give T cell receptor beta chains drawn from one sample of a study of patients and donors after allogeneic stem cell transplantation. TCRdb reanalysed the RT-PCR reads using MiXCR and keeps one entry per CDR3 protein. The sample shows a few hundred thousand distinct CDR3 sequences, 35% to 45% of them seen only once. The specimen was blood, either unsorted or a sorted T cell fraction (not recorded which). The receptors originated from a human donor who was either an allogeneic HSCT recipient or a stem cell or donor lymphocyte infusion donor (not recorded which). It is not recorded whose cells these are; they may come from a transplant donor. The CDR3 runs from the conserved cysteine through the conserved F or W. A D gene is named only where the DNA matches it firmly. Clone size is not always given. Where it is, it says once, few, many or a class for expanded clones.

v_call: TRBV20-1; d_call: NA; j_call: TRBJ1-2; clone_size: NA; cdr3_aa: CSARQDRSYGYTF; cdr3_nt: TGCAGTGCTAGGCAGGACAGATCCTATGGCTACACCTTC
v_call: TRBV12-3/TRBV12-4; d_call: NA; j_call: TRBJ1-6; clone_size: NA; cdr3_aa: CASSPIGGVGPLHF; cdr3_nt: TGTGCCAGCAGCCCAATCGGGGGGGTTGGACCCCTCCACTTT
v_call: TRBV25-1; d_call: NA; j_call: TRBJ2-3; clone_size: NA; cdr3_aa: CASRQGSEGYTQYF; cdr3_nt: TGTGCCAGCCGCCAGGGGTCCGAAGGGTATACGCAGTATTTT
v_call: TRBV27; d_call: TRBD2; j_call: TRBJ2-7; clone_size: NA; cdr3_aa: CASSQPGGYEQYF; cdr3_nt: TGTGCCAGCAGTCAACCGGGAGGCTACGAGCAGTACTTC
v_call: TRBV29-1; d_call: NA; j_call: TRBJ1-5; clone_size: many; cdr3_aa: CSVSLQDPNQPQHF; cdr3_nt: TGCAGCGTCTCCCTACAGGATCCCAATCAGCCCCAGCATTTT
v_call: TRBV12-3/TRBV12-4; d_call: NA; j_call: TRBJ1-5; clone_size: NA; cdr3_aa: CASSSSRDNQPQHF; cdr3_nt: TGTGCCAGCAGTTCCTCCCGGGACAATCAGCCCCAGCATTTT
v_call: TRBV12-3/TRBV12-4; d_call: TRBD1; j_call: TRBJ1-2; clone_size: once; cdr3_aa: CASSSRGQGAASYGYTF; cdr3_nt: TGTGCCAGCAGTTCAAGGGGACAGGGGGCTGCGTCCTATGGCTACACCTTC
v_call: TRBV20-1; d_call: TRBD1; j_call: TRBJ1-4; clone_size: NA; cdr3_aa: CSASPGTGNEKLFF; cdr3_nt: TGCAGTGCTAGTCCGGGGACAGGGAATGAAAAACTGTTTTTT
v_call: TRBV24-1; d_call: TRBD1; j_call: TRBJ2-5; clone_size: NA; cdr3_aa: CATSDPGTGGTQYF; cdr3_nt: TGTGCCACCAGTGATCCCGGGACAGGGGGGACCCAGTACTTC
v_call: TRBV5-1; d_call: NA; j_call: TRBJ1-6; clone_size: few; cdr3_aa: CASSLPARDSPLHF; cdr3_nt: TGCGCCAGCAGCCTACCGGCGCGGGATTCACCCCTCCACTTT
v_call: TRBV5-1; d_call: TRBD1; j_call: TRBJ2-7; clone_size: NA; cdr3_aa: CASSSSGQGAYEQYF; cdr3_nt: TGCGCCAGCAGCTCCTCGGGACAGGGGGCCTACGAGCAGTACTTC
v_call: TRBV28; d_call: NA; j_call: TRBJ1-2; clone_size: few; cdr3_aa: CASSLDRWGYGYTF; cdr3_nt: TGTGCCAGCAGTTTGGATCGGTGGGGCTATGGCTACACCTTC
v_call: TRBV27; d_call: NA; j_call: TRBJ1-5; clone_size: NA; cdr3_aa: CASSLWGGNNQPQHF; cdr3_nt: TGTGCCAGCAGTTTATGGGGGGGAAACAATCAGCCCCAGCATTTT
v_call: TRBV4-1; d_call: NA; j_call: TRBJ2-1; clone_size: once; cdr3_aa: CASSQGRGRLNNEQFF; cdr3_nt: TGCGCCAGCAGCCAGGGGAGAGGGAGACTCAACAATGAGCAGTTCTTC
v_call: TRBV5-1; d_call: NA; j_call: TRBJ2-1; clone_size: NA; cdr3_aa: CASSLVSPIEQFF; cdr3_nt: TGCGCCAGCAGCTTGGTATCCCCAATTGAGCAGTTCTTC
v_call: TRBV7-8; d_call: TRBD1; j_call: TRBJ2-3; clone_size: NA; cdr3_aa: CASSLSRTGGHTDTQYF; cdr3_nt: TGTGCCAGCAGCTTAAGTAGGACAGGGGGCCACACAGATACGCAGTATTTT
v_call: TRBV12-3/TRBV12-4; d_call: NA; j_call: TRBJ1-2; clone_size: NA; cdr3_aa: CASSLGDSGGDYGYTF; cdr3_nt: TGTGCCAGCAGCCTAGGGGACTCCGGGGGGGACTATGGCTACACCTTC
v_call: TRBV5-1; d_call: NA; j_call: TRBJ1-2; clone_size: few; cdr3_aa: CASSRRFPSNYGYTF; cdr3_nt: TGCGCCAGCAGCCGGCGGTTCCCCTCTAACTATGGCTACACCTTC
v_call: TRBV20-1; d_call: NA; j_call: TRBJ1-6; clone_size: few; cdr3_aa: CSATLSPDSNSPLHF; cdr3_nt: TGCAGTGCTACGCTCTCCCCGGACAGTAATTCACCCCTCCACTTT
v_call: TRBV11-2; d_call: TRBD1; j_call: TRBJ1-2; clone_size: NA; cdr3_aa: CASTPGGRGKPNYGYTF; cdr3_nt: TGTGCCAGCACCCCTGGGGGCAGGGGGAAACCAAACTATGGCTACACCTTC
v_call: TRBV12-3/TRBV12-4; d_call: NA; j_call: TRBJ2-5; clone_size: few; cdr3_aa: CASSRQGFGETQYF; cdr3_nt: TGTGCCAGCAGTCGGCAGGGGTTTGGGGAGACCCAGTACTTC
v_call: TRBV27; d_call: NA; j_call: TRBJ2-1; clone_size: few; cdr3_aa: CASSYIGEQFF; cdr3_nt: TGTGCCAGCAGTTACATTGGTGAGCAGTTCTTC
v_call: TRBV6-2/TRBV6-3; d_call: NA; j_call: TRBJ2-1; clone_size: once; cdr3_aa: CASSFRRDNEQFF; cdr3_nt: TGTGCCAGCAGTTTTCGACGGGACAATGAGCAGTTCTTC
v_call: TRBV20-1; d_call: NA; j_call: TRBJ1-5; clone_size: NA; cdr3_aa: CSANGGAGDQPQHF; cdr3_nt: TGCAGCGCGAACGGGGGCGCCGGGGATCAGCCCCAGCATTTT
v_call: TRBV9; d_call: NA; j_call: TRBJ1-5; clone_size: NA; cdr3_aa: CASSVDGRAGQPQHF; cdr3_nt: TGTGCCAGCAGCGTAGACGGCAGGGCCGGTCAGCCCCAGCATTTT
v_call: TRBV11-2; d_call: NA; j_call: TRBJ2-1; clone_size: NA; cdr3_aa: CASSLGGFAYNEQFF; cdr3_nt: TGTGCCAGCAGCTTAGGGGGGTTTGCCTACAATGAGCAGTTCTTC
v_call: TRBV4-3; d_call: TRBD1; j_call: TRBJ1-1; clone_size: NA; cdr3_aa: CASSQDPGQGLQSTEAFF; cdr3_nt: TGCGCCAGCAGCCAAGATCCGGGACAGGGACTTCAGAGCACTGAAGCTTTCTTT
v_call: TRBV4-2; d_call: TRBD1; j_call: TRBJ1-4; clone_size: few; cdr3_aa: CASSQDQGERLNEKLFF; cdr3_nt: TGTGCCAGCAGCCAAGATCAGGGGGAGAGGCTTAATGAAAAACTGTTTTTT
v_call: TRBV6-4; d_call: NA; j_call: TRBJ2-7; clone_size: many; cdr3_aa: CASPPSLQKVHEQYF; cdr3_nt: TGTGCCAGCCCCCCGTCCTTACAAAAGGTCCACGAGCAGTACTTC
v_call: TRBV20-1; d_call: NA; j_call: TRBJ2-1; clone_size: NA; cdr3_aa: CSPQRDNNEQFF; cdr3_nt: TGCAGTCCACAGAGAGACAACAATGAGCAGTTCTTC
v_call: TRBV3-1; d_call: TRBD1; j_call: TRBJ1-1; clone_size: NA; cdr3_aa: CASSHLGGNENTEAFF; cdr3_nt: TGTGCCAGCAGCCACCTAGGGGGCAACGAGAACACTGAAGCTTTCTTT
v_call: TRBV12-3/TRBV12-4; d_call: NA; j_call: TRBJ1-1; clone_size: NA; cdr3_aa: CASKSAGTSEAFF; cdr3_nt: TGTGCCAGCAAATCGGCGGGGACGAGTGAAGCTTTCTTT
v_call: TRBV4-1; d_call: TRBD1; j_call: TRBJ1-6; clone_size: NA; cdr3_aa: CASSQEGQLGNSPLHF; cdr3_nt: TGCGCCAGCAGCCAAGAGGGACAGTTGGGGAATTCACCCCTCCACTTT
v_call: TRBV4-3; d_call: TRBD1; j_call: TRBJ1-1; clone_size: few; cdr3_aa: CASSQDRGRGSNTEAFF; cdr3_nt: TGCGCCAGCAGCCAAGATCGAGGCAGGGGGTCGAACACTGAAGCTTTCTTT
v_call: TRBV12-3/TRBV12-4; d_call: NA; j_call: TRBJ1-2; clone_size: few; cdr3_aa: CASSFLVTARAYGYTF; cdr3_nt: TGTGCCAGCAGTTTCCTTGTGACAGCCCGAGCCTATGGCTACACCTTC
v_call: TRBV20-1; d_call: TRBD2; j_call: TRBJ2-1; clone_size: NA; cdr3_aa: CSARDQAAGTRLFF; cdr3_nt: TGCAGTGCTAGAGATCAGGCTGCCGGGACTAGACTGTTCTTC